These 13 T cell receptor beta chains originate from one sample sequenced in a study of T cell responses to AZD1222 COVID-19 vaccine (dated by TCRdb to about 2021). In the paper's terms, the time point label means: baseline before first vaccination. Library construction relied on the immunoSEQ multiplex PCR assay. TCRdb's version of the immuneACCESS table is confined to in-frame rearrangements and falls short of the full clone set. An unresolved V gene accounts for under half of the shortfall where checked; the remainder is of unknown origin. In this sample the table shows about 190,000 clones, 94% of which occur a single time. The top ten hold 9.2% of the sample. The sample consisted of peripheral blood, taken on day 0 of AZD1222 vaccination. These receptors were taken from an adult in good health.

This chain joins TRBV5-1 and TRBJ2-1; 13 bases are a match to TRBD2. Losses at the gene ends were 7 bases for V and 6 bases for J; bases not matched to a gene: 10. Per the germline V gene, CDR1 is SGHRS and CDR2 is YFSETQ. This CDR3 spans 16 amino acids. CDR3 protein: CASSAGGLAGFNEQFF. CDR3 in DNA: TGCGCCAGCTCGGCCGGGGGACTAGCGGGATTCAATGAGCAGTTCTTC.

In this sample, this clone turned up once. The rearrangement links TRBV19 to TRBJ1-4, with 9 bases fitting TRBD1. J gave up 0 bases and V 4 bases, and 3 bases lay outside the gene matches. The CDR3 sequence is 16 residues long. Looked up from germline, CDR1 is LNHDA and CDR2 is SQIVND (reference sequence). CDR3 bases: TGTGCCAGTAGTACACGACAGGGGGCAACTAATGAAAAACTGTTTTTT. Its translation is CASSTRQGATNEKLFF.

The CDR3 DNA follows: TGTGCCAGCAGTTCGGTAGCAGGGGTTACCTACGAGCAGTACTTC. This sequence encodes CASSSVAGVTYEQYF. The chain couples TRBV28 to TRBJ2-7, with D perhaps TRBD1 (6 bases). CDR3 length: 15 amino acids. V was clipped by 4 bases and J by 2 bases, with 15 bases between them. The germline V gene encodes CDR1 MDHEN and CDR2 SYDVKM. The whole variable domain, remainder taken from reference TRBV28 and TRBJ2-7, is DVKVTQSSRYLVKRTGEKVFLECVQDMDHENMFWYRQDPGLGLRLIYFSYDVKMKEKGDIPEGYSVSREKKERFSLILESASTNQTSMYLCASSSVAGVTYEQYFGPGTRLTVT.

J is TRBJ2-7 and V is TRBV7-2; the D is unclear. Trimming removed 3 bases at V and 2 bases at J, with 2 bases between. CDR1 and CDR2 (germline): SGHTA, FQGNSA. The CDR3 runs to 11 residues. The CDR3 nucleotides read TGTGCCAGCAGCTTTACCTACGAGCAGTACTTC. Translation gives CASSFTYEQYF.

This chain joins TRBV28 and TRBJ1-4; a possible D gene is TRBD1 (6 bases). The V end was cut by 5 bases, the J end by 2 bases, with 12 bases between. Germline lookup yields CDR1 MDHEN and CDR2 SYDVKM. This CDR3 has 15 residues. The CDR3 here is CASSHRDWTNEKLFF. The CDR3 nucleotides are TGTGCCAGCAGTCACAGGGATTGGACTAATGAAAAACTGTTTTTT.

The gene calls are TRBV7-9 and TRBJ1-2, with TRBD1 identical over 10 bases. Germline CDR1 reads SEHNR; CDR2 reads FQNEAQ (reference sequence). The ends lost 5 bases at V and 7 bases at J; junction bases unmatched: 10. The CDR3 consists of 15 residues. CDR3 loop: CASSETGTGVVGYTF. The CDR3 nucleotides are TGTGCCAGCAGCGAAACCGGGACAGGGGTGGTTGGCTACACCTTC. Drawing the rest from reference TRBV7-9 and TRBJ1-2, the complete variable domain is DTGVSQNPRHKITKRGQNVTFRCDPISEHNRLYWYRQTLGQGPEFLTYFQNEAQLEKSRLLSDRFSAERPKGSFSTLEIQRTEQGDSAMYLCASSETGTGVVGYTFGSGTRLTVV.

The chain is built from TRBV11-3 and TRBJ2-1; 8 bases match TRBD1. V dropped 3 bases and J dropped 13; count of bases not matched to a gene: 5. Germline lookup yields CDR1 SGHNT and CDR2 YENEEA. There are 12 residues in the CDR3. The CDR3 coding sequence is TGTGCCAGCAGCTTTGACAGGGGAGTACAGTTCTTC. It codes for CASSFDRGVQFF.

This clone appeared once. This CDR3 reads CASSILGGAGANVLTF. In DNA, the CDR3 is TGTGCCAGTAGTATCTTGGGGGGCGCTGGGGCCAACGTCCTGACTTTC. The chain joins TRBV19 to TRBJ2-6, with D tentatively TRBD1 or TRBD2 (6 bases each). CDR1 and CDR2 from the germline V gene are LNHDA and SQIVND (reference sequence). The V end lost 3 bases, the J end lost 2 bases, and 11 bases lay between the germline ends. The CDR3 is 16 amino acids. Combining the CDR3 with reference TRBV19 and TRBJ2-6 gives the whole variable domain DGGITQSPKYLFRKEGQNVTLSCEQNLNHDAMYWYRQDPGQGLRLIYYSQIVNDFQKGDIAEGYSVSREKKESFPLTVTSAQKNPTAFYLCASSILGGAGANVLTFGAGSRLTVL.

The chain combines TRBV10-3 with TRBJ2-7, with a tentative D call TRBD1 (9 bases). Trimming stripped 7 bases from V and 5 bases from J, with 15 bases between. CDR3 size: 13 residues. CDR1 and CDR2 from the germline V gene are ENHRY and SYGVKD. The CDR3 loop reads CAITGGDRDEQYF. DNA of the CDR3: TGTGCCATCACCGGGGGGGACAGGGACGAGCAGTACTTC.

This clone was seen once. The rearrangement uses TRBV4-2 and TRBJ1-3; 8 positions agree with TRBD1. Germline CDR1 reads LGHNA; CDR2 reads YNFKEQ. The J segment lost 4 bases and the V segment lost 5 bases, leaving 10 bases of the junction unmatched. CDR3 length equals 16 residues. This chain's CDR3 is CASSTGQGERGNTIYF. CDR3 nucleotide sequence: TGTGCCAGCAGCACAGGACAGGGTGAGAGAGGAAACACCATATATTTT.

V gene TRBV30 combines with J gene TRBJ2-7; D remains unclear. CDR1 GTSNPN and CDR2 SVGIG come from the germline V gene (reference sequence). This CDR3 is 13 amino acids long. Trimming cost V 4 bases and J 4 bases, with 14 bases left between them. The CDR3 region has the DNA TGTGCCTGGACCCCCAGAAGACCTTACGAGCAGTACTTC. It encodes CAWTPRRPYEQYF.

The gene calls are TRBV5-6 and TRBJ1-2; D might be TRBD1 (5 bases). V lost 0 bases and J 4 bases, leaving 16 bases between the germline ends. Germline-derived CDR1 and CDR2 are SGHDT and YYEEEE. CDR3 length: 16 amino acids. The CDR3 protein is CASSLALGQEVYGYTF. The CDR3 nucleotides read TGTGCCAGCAGCTTGGCGCTGGGGCAGGAGGTCTATGGCTACACCTTC.

In DNA form, the CDR3 reads TGTGCCACCAGTGACTCCGGACAGGACGGGTCCCAGTACTTC. Amino acids: CATSDSGQDGSQYF. J is TRBJ2-5 and V is TRBV24-1; 7 nucleotides line up with TRBD1. Germline V gives CDR1 KGHDR, CDR2 SFDVKD. This CDR3 contains 14 residues. Trimming removed 4 bases from V and 9 bases from J; junction bases left unmatched: 10.